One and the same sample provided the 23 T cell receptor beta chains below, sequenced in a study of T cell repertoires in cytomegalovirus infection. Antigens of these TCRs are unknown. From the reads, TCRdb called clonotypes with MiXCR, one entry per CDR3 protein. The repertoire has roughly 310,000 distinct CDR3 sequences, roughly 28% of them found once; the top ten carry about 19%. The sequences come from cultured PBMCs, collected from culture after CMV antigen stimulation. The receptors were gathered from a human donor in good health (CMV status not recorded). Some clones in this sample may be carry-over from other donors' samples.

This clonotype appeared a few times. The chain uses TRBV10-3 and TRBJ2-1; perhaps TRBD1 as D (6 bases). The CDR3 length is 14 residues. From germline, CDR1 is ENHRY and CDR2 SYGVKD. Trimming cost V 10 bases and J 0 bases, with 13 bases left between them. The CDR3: CATKGTSSYNEQFF. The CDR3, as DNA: TGTGCCACCAAGGGGACAAGCTCCTACAATGAGCAGTTCTTC.

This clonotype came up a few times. The CDR3 DNA reads as TGTGCCAGCTCGCGGACAGGTCCCACTGAAGCTTTCTTT. Its translation: CASSRTGPTEAFF. The chain combines TRBV18 with TRBJ1-1; 7 nucleotides line up with TRBD1. J was trimmed by 4 bases and V by 6 bases; bases with no gene match: 5. The germline CDR1 and CDR2 sequences are KGHSH and LQKENI. The CDR3 covers 13 residues.

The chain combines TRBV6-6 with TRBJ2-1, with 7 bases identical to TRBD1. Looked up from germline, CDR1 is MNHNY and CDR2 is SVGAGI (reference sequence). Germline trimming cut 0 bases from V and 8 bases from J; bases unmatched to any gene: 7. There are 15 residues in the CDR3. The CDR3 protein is CASSYSRIGGDEQFF. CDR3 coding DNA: TGTGCCAGCAGTTACTCGAGGATAGGGGGCGATGAGCAGTTCTTC.

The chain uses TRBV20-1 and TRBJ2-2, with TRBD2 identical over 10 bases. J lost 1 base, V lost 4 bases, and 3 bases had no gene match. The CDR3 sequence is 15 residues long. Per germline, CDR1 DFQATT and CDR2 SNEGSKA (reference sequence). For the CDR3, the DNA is TGCAGTGCTACCGGACTAGCGGAGAACACCGGGGAGCTGTTTTTT. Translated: CSATGLAENTGELFF.

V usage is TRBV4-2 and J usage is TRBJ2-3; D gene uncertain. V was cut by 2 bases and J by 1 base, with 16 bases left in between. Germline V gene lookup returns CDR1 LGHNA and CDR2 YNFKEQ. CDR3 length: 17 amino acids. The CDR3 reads CASSQKTVSGGTDTQYF. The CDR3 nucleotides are TGTGCCAGCAGCCAAAAAACAGTCTCCGGTGGCACAGATACGCAGTATTTT.

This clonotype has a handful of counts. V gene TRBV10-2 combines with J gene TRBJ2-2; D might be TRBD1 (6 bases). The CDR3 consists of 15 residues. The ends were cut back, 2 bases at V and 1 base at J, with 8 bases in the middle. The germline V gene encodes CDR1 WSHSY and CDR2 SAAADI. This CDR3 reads CASSEPGQNTGELFF. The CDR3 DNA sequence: TGCGCCAGCAGTGAGCCGGGACAGAACACCGGGGAGCTGTTTTTT.

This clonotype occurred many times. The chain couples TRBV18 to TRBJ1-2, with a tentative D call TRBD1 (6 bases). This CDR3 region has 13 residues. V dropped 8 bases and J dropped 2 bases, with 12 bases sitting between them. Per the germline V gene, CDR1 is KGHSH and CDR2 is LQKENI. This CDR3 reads CASSPGQNYGYTF. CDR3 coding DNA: TGTGCCAGCAGCCCCGGACAGAACTATGGCTACACCTTC.

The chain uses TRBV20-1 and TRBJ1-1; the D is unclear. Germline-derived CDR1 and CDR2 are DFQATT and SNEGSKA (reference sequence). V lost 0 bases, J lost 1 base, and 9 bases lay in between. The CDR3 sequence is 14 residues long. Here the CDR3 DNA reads TGCAGTGCTAGAGACCTTATACAGAACACTGAAGCTTTCTTT. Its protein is CSARDLIQNTEAFF.

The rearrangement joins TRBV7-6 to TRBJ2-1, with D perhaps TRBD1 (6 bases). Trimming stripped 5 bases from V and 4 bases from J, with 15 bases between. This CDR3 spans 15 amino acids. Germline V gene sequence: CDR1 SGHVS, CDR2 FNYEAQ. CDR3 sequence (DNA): TGTGCCAGCAGCCAGACAGGCCAGACTTACAATGAGCAGTTCTTC. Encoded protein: CASSQTGQTYNEQFF.

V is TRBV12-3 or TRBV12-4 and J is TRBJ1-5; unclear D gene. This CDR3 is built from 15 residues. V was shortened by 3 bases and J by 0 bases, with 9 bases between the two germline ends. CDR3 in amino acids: CASSFKADSNQPQHF. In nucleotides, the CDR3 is TGTGCCAGCAGTTTTAAGGCGGATAGCAATCAGCCCCAGCATTTT.

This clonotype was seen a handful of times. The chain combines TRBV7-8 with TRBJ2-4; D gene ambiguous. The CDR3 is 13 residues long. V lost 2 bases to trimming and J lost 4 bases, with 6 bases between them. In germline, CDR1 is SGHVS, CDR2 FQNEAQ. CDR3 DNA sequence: TGTGCCAGCAGCTTACTATCTAAAAACATTCAGTACTTC. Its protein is CASSLLSKNIQYF.

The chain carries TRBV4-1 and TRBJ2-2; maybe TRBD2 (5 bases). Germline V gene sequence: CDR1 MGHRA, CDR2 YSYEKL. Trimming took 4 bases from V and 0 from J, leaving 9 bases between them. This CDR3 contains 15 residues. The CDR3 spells CASSPDYSNTGELFF. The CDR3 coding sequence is TGCGCCAGCAGCCCAGACTACTCGAACACCGGGGAGCTGTTTTTT.

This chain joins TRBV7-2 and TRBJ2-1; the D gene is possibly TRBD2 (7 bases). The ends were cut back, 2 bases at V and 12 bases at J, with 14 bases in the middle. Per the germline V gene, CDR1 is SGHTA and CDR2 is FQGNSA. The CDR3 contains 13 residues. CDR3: CASSLKGGDAQFF. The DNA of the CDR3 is TGTGCCAGCAGCTTAAAAGGGGGGGATGCGCAGTTCTTC.

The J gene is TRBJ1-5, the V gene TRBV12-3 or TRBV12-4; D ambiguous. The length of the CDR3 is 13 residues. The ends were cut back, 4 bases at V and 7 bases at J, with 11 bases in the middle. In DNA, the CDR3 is TGTGCCAGCAGTTGGAGTGACGACCAGCCCCAGCATTTT. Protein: CASSWSDDQPQHF.

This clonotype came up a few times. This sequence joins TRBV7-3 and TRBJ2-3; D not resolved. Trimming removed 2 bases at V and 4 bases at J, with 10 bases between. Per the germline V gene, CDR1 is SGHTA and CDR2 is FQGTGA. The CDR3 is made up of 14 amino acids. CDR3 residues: CASSLGSPPDTQYF. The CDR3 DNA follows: TGTGCCAGCAGCTTAGGGTCGCCCCCAGATACGCAGTATTTT.

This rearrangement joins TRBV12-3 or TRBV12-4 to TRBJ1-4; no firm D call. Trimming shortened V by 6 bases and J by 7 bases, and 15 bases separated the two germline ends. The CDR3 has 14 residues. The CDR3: CASRAIGWSEKLFF. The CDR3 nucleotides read TGTGCCAGCAGGGCGATTGGGTGGTCTGAAAAACTGTTTTTT.

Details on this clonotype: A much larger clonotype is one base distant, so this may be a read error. Here the CDR3 reads CASSSGSTNKKLFF. In nucleotides, the CDR3 is TGTGCCAGCAGTTCCGGCAGTACTAATAAAAAACTGTTTTTT. The chain has TRBV28 and TRBJ1-4; D uncertain. This CDR3 region has 14 residues. Germline CDR1 MDHEN, CDR2 SYDVKM.

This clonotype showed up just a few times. The CDR3 DNA reads as TGTGCCAGCAGTTACTCTACGGGGCGGGGAGATACGCAGTATTTT. It encodes CASSYSTGRGDTQYF. The chain is built from TRBV6-6 and TRBJ2-3; tentative D call: TRBD2 (6 bases). V lost 0 bases to trimming and J lost 5 bases, with 12 bases between them. The CDR3 consists of 15 residues. CDR1 is MNHNY and CDR2 is SVGAGI in the germline V gene (reference sequence).

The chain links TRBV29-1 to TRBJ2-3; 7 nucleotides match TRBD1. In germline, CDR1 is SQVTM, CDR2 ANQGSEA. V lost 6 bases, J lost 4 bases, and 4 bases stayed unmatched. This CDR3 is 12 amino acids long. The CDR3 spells CSVLTGADTQYF. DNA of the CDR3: TGCAGCGTACTCACAGGGGCAGATACGCAGTATTTT.

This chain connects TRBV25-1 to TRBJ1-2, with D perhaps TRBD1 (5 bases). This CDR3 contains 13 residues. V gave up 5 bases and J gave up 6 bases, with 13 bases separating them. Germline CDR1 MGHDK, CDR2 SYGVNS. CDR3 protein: CASSLGGFNGYTF. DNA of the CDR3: TGTGCCAGCAGTCTGGGGGGATTTAATGGCTACACCTTC.

The CDR3 coding sequence is TGTGCCAGCTCCCTTTCGGGACAGGGGGCCCACGAGCAGTACTTC. Its translation is CASSLSGQGAHEQYF. This chain connects TRBV18 to TRBJ2-7; 12 positions agree with TRBD1. The CDR3 totals 15 residues. CDR1 and CDR2 from the germline V gene are KGHSH and LQKENI. V dropped 6 bases and J dropped 5; count of bases not matched to a gene: 8.

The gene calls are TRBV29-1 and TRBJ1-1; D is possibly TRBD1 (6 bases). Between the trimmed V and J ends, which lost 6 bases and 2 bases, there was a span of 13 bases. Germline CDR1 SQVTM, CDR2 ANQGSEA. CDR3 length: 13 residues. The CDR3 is CSVRRTDNTEAFF. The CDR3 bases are TGCAGCGTCCGAAGGACAGACAACACTGAAGCTTTCTTT.

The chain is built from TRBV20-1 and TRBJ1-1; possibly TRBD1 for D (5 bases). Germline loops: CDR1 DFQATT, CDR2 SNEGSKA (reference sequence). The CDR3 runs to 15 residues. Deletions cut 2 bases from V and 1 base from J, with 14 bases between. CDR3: CSARFMGGRNTEAFF. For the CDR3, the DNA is TGCAGTGCTAGATTCATGGGGGGTAGGAACACTGAAGCTTTCTTT.